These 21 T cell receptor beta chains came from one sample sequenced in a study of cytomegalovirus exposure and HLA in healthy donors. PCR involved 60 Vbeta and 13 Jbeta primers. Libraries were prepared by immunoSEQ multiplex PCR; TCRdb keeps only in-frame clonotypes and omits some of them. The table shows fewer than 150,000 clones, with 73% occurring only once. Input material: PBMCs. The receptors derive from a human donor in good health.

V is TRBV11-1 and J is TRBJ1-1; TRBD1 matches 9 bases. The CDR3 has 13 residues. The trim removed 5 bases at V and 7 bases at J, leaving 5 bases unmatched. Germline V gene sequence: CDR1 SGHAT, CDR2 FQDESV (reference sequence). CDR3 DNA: TGTGCCAGCAGCCGGGGACAGGGACTTGAAGCTTTCTTT. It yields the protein CASSRGQGLEAFF. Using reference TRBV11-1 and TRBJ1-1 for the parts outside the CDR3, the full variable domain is EAEVAQSPRYKITEKSQAVAFWCDPISGHATLYWYRQILGQGPELLVQFQDESVVDDSQLPKDRFSAERLKGVDSTLKIQPAELGDSAMYLCASSRGQGLEAFFGQGTRLTVV.

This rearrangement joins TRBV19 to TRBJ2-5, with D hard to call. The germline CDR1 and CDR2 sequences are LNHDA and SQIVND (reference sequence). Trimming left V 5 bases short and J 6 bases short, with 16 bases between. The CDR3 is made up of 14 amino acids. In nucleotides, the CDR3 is TGTGCCAGTAGTCCCGACTCGGTTGCGAAGACCCAGTACTTC. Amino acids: CASSPDSVAKTQYF.

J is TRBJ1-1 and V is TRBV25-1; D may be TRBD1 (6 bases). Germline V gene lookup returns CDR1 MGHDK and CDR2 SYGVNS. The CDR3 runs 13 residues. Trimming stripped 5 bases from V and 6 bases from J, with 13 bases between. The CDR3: CASSFGGRAEAFF. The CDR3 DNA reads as TGTGCCAGCAGTTTCGGGGGGCGCGCTGAAGCTTTCTTT.

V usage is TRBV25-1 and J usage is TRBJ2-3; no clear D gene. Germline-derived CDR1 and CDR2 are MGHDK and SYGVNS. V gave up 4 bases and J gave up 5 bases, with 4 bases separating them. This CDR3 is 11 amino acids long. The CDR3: CASSVGDTQYF. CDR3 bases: TGTGCCAGCAGTGTCGGAGATACGCAGTATTTT.

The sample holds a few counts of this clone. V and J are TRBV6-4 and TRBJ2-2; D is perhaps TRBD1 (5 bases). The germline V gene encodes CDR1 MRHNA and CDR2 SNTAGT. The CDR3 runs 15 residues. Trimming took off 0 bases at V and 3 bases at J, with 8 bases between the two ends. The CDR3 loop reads CASSDSKGDTGELFF. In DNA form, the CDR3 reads TGTGCCAGCAGTGACTCCAAAGGGGACACCGGGGAGCTGTTTTTT.

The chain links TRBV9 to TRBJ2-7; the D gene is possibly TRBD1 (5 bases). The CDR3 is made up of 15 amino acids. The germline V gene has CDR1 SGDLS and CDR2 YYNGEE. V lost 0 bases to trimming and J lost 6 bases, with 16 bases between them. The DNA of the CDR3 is TGTGCCAGCAGCGTAGGTACGGGTCTAAGGGGCGAGCAGTACTTC. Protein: CASSVGTGLRGEQYF.

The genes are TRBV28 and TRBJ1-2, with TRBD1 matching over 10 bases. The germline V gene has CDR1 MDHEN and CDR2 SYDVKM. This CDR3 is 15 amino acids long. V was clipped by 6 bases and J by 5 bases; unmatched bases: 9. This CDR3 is CASSPLPGQGYGYTF. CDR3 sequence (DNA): TGTGCCAGCAGCCCCCTTCCGGGACAGGGGTATGGCTACACCTTC.

The CDR3 DNA follows: TGTGCCAGCAGCTTAGTGCTAGCGGGAGCGGACGAGCAGTACTTC. The encoded protein is CASSLVLAGADEQYF. The V gene is TRBV11-1, the J gene TRBJ2-7, with 10 positions matching TRBD2. With V trimmed by 1 base and J by 5 bases, 5 bases remained unmatched. Germline CDR1 SGHAT, CDR2 FQDESV (reference sequence). This CDR3 has 15 residues.

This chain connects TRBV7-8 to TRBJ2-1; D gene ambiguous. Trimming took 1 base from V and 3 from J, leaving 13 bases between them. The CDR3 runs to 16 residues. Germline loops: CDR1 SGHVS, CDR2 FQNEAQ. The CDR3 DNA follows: TGTGCCAGCAGCTTAGGCAGTGGGCAGAGCTACAATGAGCAGTTCTTC. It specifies CASSLGSGQSYNEQFF.

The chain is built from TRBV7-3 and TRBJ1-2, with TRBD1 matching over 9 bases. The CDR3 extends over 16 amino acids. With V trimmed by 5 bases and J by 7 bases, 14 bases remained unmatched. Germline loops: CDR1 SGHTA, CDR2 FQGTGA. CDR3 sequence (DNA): TGTGCCAGCAGCCGAGACGGGACAGGGCCCTGGGGTGGCTACACCTTC. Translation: CASSRDGTGPWGGYTF. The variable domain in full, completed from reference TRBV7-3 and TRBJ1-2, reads GAGVSQTPSNKVTEKGKYVELRCDPISGHTALYWYRQSLGQGPEFLIYFQGTGAADDSGLPNDRFFAVRPEGSVSTLKIQRTERGDSAVYLCASSRDGTGPWGGYTFGSGTRLTVV.

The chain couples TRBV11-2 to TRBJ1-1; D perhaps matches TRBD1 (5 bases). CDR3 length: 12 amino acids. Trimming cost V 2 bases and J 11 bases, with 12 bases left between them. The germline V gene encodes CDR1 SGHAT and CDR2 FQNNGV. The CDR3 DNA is TGTGCCAGCAGCTTACAGGCAGGGTGGGCTTTCTTT. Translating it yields CASSLQAGWAFF.

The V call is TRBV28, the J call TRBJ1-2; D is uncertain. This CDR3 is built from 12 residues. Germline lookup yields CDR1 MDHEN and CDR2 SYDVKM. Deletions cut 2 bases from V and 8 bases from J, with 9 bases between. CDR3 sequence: CASSLMAEGYTF. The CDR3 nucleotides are TGTGCCAGCAGTTTAATGGCGGAAGGCTACACCTTC.

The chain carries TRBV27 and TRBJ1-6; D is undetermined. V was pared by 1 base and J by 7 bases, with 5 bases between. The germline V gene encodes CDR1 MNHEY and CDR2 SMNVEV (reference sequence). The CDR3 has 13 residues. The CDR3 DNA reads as TGTGCCAGCAGTTTATGGGCCAATTCACCCCTCCACTTT. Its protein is CASSLWANSPLHF.

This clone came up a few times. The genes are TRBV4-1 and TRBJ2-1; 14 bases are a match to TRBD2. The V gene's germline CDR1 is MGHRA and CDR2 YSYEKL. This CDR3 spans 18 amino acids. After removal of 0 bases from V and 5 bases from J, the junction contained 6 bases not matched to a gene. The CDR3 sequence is CASSQEGGLAGDNNEQFF. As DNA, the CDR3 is TGCGCCAGCAGCCAAGAAGGGGGACTAGCGGGGGACAACAATGAGCAGTTCTTC.

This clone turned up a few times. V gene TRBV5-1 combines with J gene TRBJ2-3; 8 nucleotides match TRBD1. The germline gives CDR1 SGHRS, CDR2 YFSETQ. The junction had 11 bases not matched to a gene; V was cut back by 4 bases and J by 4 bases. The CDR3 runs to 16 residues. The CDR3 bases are TGCGCCAGCAGCAAGACGACAGGGGAGGTCGCAGATACGCAGTATTTT. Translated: CASSKTTGEVADTQYF.

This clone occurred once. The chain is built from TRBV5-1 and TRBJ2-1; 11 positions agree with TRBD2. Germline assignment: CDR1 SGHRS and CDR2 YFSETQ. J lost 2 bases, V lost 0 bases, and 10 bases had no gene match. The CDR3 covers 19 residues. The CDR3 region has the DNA TGCGCCAGCAGCTTGGGTCCCGGGACTAGCGGTCCTCCCTACAATGAGCAGTTCTTC. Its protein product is CASSLGPGTSGPPYNEQFF.

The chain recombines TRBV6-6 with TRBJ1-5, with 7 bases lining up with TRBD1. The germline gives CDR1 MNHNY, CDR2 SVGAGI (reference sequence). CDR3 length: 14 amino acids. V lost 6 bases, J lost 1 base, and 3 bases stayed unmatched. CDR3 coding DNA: TGTGCCAGCAGAAAACAGGGGAGCAATCAGCCCCAGCATTTT. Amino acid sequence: CASRKQGSNQPQHF.

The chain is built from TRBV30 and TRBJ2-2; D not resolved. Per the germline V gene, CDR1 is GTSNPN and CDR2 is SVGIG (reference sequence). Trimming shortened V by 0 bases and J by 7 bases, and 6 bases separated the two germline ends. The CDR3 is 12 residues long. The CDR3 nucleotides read TGTGCCTGGAGTGTCGTCGGCGGGGAGCTGTTTTTT. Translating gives CAWSVVGGELFF.

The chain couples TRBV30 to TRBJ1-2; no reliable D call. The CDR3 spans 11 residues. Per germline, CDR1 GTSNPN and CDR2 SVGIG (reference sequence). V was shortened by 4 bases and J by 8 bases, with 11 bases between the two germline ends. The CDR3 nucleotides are TGTGCCTGGACGTTTGGTCAGGGCTACACCTTC. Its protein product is CAWTFGQGYTF.

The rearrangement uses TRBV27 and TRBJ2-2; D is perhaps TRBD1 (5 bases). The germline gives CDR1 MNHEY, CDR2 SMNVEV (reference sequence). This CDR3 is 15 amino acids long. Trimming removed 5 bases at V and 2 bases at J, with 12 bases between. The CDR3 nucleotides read TGTGCCAGCAGTCCAAGGACATACAACACCGGGGAGCTGTTTTTT. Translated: CASSPRTYNTGELFF.

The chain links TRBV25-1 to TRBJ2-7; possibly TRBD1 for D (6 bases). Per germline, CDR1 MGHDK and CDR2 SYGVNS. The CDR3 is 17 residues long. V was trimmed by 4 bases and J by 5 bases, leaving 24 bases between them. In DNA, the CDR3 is TGTGCCAGCAGTGCAAACGCGGACAGTTACTCACTCCACGAGCAGTACTTC. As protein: CASSANADSYSLHEQYF.